Listed here is a single TCR beta chain. No antigen is known for it. The CDR3 contains 16 residues. Germline values: CDR1 MNHEY, CDR2 SVGAGI. V was clipped by 1 base and J by 1 base, with 13 bases between them. The PCR contained 60 Vbeta and 13 Jbeta primers. The protocol was immunoSEQ multiplex PCR, while the TCRdb copy is restricted to in-frame clones and leaves out a portion. The sample contains about 55,000 clones, around four fifths of which appear only once. These data originate in a study of cytomegalovirus exposure and HLA in healthy donors. Study-level points and caveats: Equally common other TCR beta chains were less clonally expanded than HLA-associated ones, a later analysis found. Highly shared variants forming one cluster were likely a sequencing artifact. Links to common viral pathogens appeared, in a later analysis, for several of the most significant clusters. Later work found most CMV-associated TCR beta chains apparently HLA-restricted.

The receptor's source is a man aged 30 to 39 in good health and CMV-seronegative. The sample was PBMCs. The rearrangement links TRBV6-5 to TRBJ1-1; D might be TRBD1 (5 bases). The chain's CDR3 is CASSYFIGVSNTEAFF. The CDR3 region has the DNA TGTGCCAGCAGTTACTTTATAGGGGTTTCGAACACTGAAGCTTTCTTT.